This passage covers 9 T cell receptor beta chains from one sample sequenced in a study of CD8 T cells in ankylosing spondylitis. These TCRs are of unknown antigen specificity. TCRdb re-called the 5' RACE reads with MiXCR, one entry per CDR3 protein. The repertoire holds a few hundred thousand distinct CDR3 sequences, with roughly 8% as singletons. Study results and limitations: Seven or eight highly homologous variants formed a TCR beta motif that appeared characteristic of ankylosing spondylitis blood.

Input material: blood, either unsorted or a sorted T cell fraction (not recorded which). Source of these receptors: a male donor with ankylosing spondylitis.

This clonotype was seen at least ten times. CDR3 region: CASSFGDGEQFF. In DNA form, the CDR3 reads TGCGCCAGCAGCTTTGGGGATGGTGAGCAGTTCTTC. This chain uses TRBV5-1 with TRBJ2-1; D is ambiguous. The CDR3 runs to 12 residues. Germline V gives CDR1 SGHRS, CDR2 YFSETQ. Trimming removed 2 bases from V and 9 bases from J, with 9 bases in between.

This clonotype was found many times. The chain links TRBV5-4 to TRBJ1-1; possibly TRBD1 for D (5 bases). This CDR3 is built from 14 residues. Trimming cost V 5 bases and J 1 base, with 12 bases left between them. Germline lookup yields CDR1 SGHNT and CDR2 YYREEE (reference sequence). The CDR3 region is CASRPTVQNTEAFF. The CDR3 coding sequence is TGTGCCAGCAGGCCGACAGTTCAGAACACTGAAGCTTTCTTT.

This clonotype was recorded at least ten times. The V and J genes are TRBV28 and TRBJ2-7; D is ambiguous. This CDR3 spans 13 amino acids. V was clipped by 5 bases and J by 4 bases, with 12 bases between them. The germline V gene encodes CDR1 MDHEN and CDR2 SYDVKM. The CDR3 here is CASSALIGYEQYF. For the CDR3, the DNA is TGTGCCAGCAGTGCACTAATCGGTTACGAGCAGTACTTC.

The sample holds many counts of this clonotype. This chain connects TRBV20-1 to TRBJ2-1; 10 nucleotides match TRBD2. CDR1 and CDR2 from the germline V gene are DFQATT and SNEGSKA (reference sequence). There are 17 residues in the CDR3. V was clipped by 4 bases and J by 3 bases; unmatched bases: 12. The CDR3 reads CSAIAPQTSGIYNEQFF. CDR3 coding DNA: TGCAGTGCTATAGCCCCCCAAACTAGCGGGATCTACAATGAGCAGTTCTTC.

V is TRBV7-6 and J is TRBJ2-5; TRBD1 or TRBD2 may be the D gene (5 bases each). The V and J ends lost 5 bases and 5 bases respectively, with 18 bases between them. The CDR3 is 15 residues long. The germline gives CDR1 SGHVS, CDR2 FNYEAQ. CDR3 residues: CASSQYSGSGETQYF. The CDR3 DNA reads TGTGCCAGCAGCCAATACTCAGGGTCGGGGGAGACCCAGTACTTC.

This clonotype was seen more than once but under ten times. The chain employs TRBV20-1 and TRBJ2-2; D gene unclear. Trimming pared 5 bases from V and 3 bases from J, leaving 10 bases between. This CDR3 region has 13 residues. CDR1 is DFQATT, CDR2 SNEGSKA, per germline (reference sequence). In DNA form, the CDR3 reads TGCAGTGCTTCGATACAGCACACCGGGGAGCTGTTTTTT. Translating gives CSASIQHTGELFF.

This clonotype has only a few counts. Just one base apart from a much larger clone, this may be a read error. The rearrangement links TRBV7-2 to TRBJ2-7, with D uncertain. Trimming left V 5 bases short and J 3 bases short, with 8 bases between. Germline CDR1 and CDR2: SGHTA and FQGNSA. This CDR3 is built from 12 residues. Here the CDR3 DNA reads TGTGCCAGCAGCGTAAATATCTACGAGCAGTACTTC. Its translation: CASSVNIYEQYF.

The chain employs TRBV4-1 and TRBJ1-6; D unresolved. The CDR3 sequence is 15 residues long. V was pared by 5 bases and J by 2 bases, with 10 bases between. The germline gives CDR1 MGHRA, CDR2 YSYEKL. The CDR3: CASSYDRTYNSPLHF. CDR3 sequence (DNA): TGCGCCAGCAGCTATGACCGGACCTATAATTCACCCCTCCACTTT.

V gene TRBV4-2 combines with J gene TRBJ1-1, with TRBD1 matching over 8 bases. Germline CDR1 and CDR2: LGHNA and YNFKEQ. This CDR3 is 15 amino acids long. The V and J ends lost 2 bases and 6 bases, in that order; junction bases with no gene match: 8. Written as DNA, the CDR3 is TGTGCCAGCAGCCAAATTGGACAGGGTTCGCCTGAAGCTTTCTTT. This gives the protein CASSQIGQGSPEAFF.